This T cell receptor (beta chain) is from a study of CD8+CD57+ T cells in acquired aplastic anemia. Study context: CD4+ and CD8+ cells, once sorted, gave DNA averaging approximately 3.3 ug.

This clonotype was counted a few times. Its antigen is undetermined. It was genomic DNA that served as the template for profiling TCR beta VDJ and CDR3. One entry per CDR3 protein results from TCRdb running MiXCR on the reads. This repertoire shows approximately 160,000 distinct CDR3 sequences, about half found once; its top ten account for roughly 3.5%. Individuals selected for sequencing had exhibited CD8+CD57+ cell expansion on flow cytometry. Blood was sampled before the patients had received any therapy. Study-wide results and caveats: Researchers reported that CD8+ Simpson's diversity was not significantly different in patients versus controls. It was found that under 30 CD8+ CDR3 sequences were shared between patients and controls.

Germline V CDR1 and CDR2: SNHLY, FYNNEI. CDR3 length: 14 amino acids. The V gene end was trimmed by 11 bases and the J gene end by 8 bases; junction bases not matched to a gene: 11. Sequencing input: sorted CD4+, CD8+, or CD8+CD57+ T cells (not recorded which) from PBMCs. This clonotype was sampled from a human donor with aplastic anemia. The chain recombines TRBV2 with TRBJ1-4; 10 bases agree with TRBD1. Here the CDR3 reads CAGNQDRGREKLFF. Here the CDR3 DNA reads TGTGCCGGAAATCAGGACAGGGGGAGGGAAAAACTGTTTTTT.